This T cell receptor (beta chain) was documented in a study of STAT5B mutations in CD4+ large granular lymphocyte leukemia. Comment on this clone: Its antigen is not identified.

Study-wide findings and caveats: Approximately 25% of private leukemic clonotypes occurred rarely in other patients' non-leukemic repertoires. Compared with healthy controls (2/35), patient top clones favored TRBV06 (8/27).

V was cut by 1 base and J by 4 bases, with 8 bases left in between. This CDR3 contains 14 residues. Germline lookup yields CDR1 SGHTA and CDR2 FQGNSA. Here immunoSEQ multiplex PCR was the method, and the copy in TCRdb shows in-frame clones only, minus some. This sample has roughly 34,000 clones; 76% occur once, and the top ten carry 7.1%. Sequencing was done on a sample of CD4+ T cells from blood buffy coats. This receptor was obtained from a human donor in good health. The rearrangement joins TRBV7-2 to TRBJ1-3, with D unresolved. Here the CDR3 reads CASSLDGIGNTIYF. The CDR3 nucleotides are TGTGCCAGCAGCTTAGATGGTATCGGAAACACCATATATTTT.